Presented here are 31 T cell receptor beta chains from one specimen sequenced in a study of metastatic and nonmetastatic thyroid tumors. No treatment of any kind had been given to any patient before thyroid surgery. With MiXCR, TCRdb reprocessed the PCR reads. The sample lists fewer than 4,500 clones, around 23% occurring once. Sequenced: tumor tissue. These receptors all come from a male donor with papillary thyroid cancer or a benign thyroid nodule (not recorded which). Some clones in this sample may be carry-over from other donors' samples.

This clone was counted at least ten times. Other DNA sequences within the sample encode an identical CDR3. The rearrangement joins TRBV18 to TRBJ2-3, with 13 nucleotides matching TRBD2. CDR1 is KGHSH and CDR2 is LQKENI in the germline V gene. Germline trimming cut 4 bases from V and 4 bases from J; bases unmatched to any gene: 5. The CDR3 runs 16 residues. CDR3 in DNA: TGTGCCAGCTCACTTGGACTAGCGGGAGATGCAGATACGCAGTATTTT. It translates to CASSLGLAGDADTQYF.

This clone counts as large (0.1 to 1%). The chain recombines TRBV12-3 or TRBV12-4 with TRBJ2-1, with D maybe TRBD2 (6 bases). Trimming took off 4 bases at V and 6 bases at J, with 16 bases between the two ends. This CDR3 contains 15 residues. The CDR3 sequence: CASSWGSGTVNEQFF. The CDR3 DNA reads TGTGCCAGCAGTTGGGGTTCCGGGACTGTCAATGAGCAGTTCTTC.

V usage is TRBV28 and J usage is TRBJ1-2, with 7 nucleotides matching TRBD1. The CDR3 covers 14 residues. CDR1 and CDR2 from the germline V gene are MDHEN and SYDVKM. The V segment lost 2 bases and the J segment 5 bases; nucleotides outside the gene matches: 5. The CDR3 loop is CASSLTGEVYGYTF. CDR3 DNA: TGTGCCAGCAGTTTAACAGGGGAAGTATATGGCTACACCTTC.

This clone was counted between two and nine times. The chain recombines TRBV19 with TRBJ2-1; TRBD2 matches 7 bases. There are 15 residues in the CDR3. The germline V gene has CDR1 LNHDA and CDR2 SQIVND (reference sequence). V was clipped by 6 bases and J by 9 bases; unmatched bases: 14. The CDR3 coding sequence is TGTGCCAGTAGAAAAAGCGGGAAAAGGACTGGTGAGCAGTTCTTC. Protein sequence: CASRKSGKRTGEQFF. The entire variable domain, with the rest obtained from reference TRBV19 and TRBJ2-1, is as follows: DGGITQSPKYLFRKEGQNVTLSCEQNLNHDAMYWYRQDPGQGLRLIYYSQIVNDFQKGDIAEGYSVSREKKESFPLTVTSAQKNPTAFYLCASRKSGKRTGEQFFGPGTRLTVL.

The chain uses TRBV20-1 and TRBJ2-7; D not resolved. The V gene lost 0 bases and the J gene lost 0 bases, with 9 bases spanning the gap. The CDR3 spans 14 residues. Per the germline V gene, CDR1 is DFQATT and CDR2 is SNEGSKA (reference sequence). In nucleotides, the CDR3 is TGCAGTGCTAGAGACGTCCTAAGCTCCTACGAGCAGTACTTC. Amino acids: CSARDVLSSYEQYF.

In DNA form, the CDR3 reads TGTGCCAGCAGCTGGGACGGAGGCGGGGACAATGAGCAGTTCTTC. Encoded protein: CASSWDGGGDNEQFF. This chain uses TRBV11-1 with TRBJ2-1, with D possibly matching TRBD2 (6 bases). Germline V CDR1 and CDR2: SGHAT, FQDESV (reference sequence). V was pared by 4 bases and J by 5 bases, with 15 bases between. This CDR3 is built from 15 residues. The whole variable domain, remainder taken from reference TRBV11-1 and TRBJ2-1, is EAEVAQSPRYKITEKSQAVAFWCDPISGHATLYWYRQILGQGPELLVQFQDESVVDDSQLPKDRFSAERLKGVDSTLKIQPAELGDSAMYLCASSWDGGGDNEQFFGPGTRLTVL.

By share, this clone counts as large. Written as DNA, the CDR3 is TGTGCCAGCAGTCTGACGAGTAGCTCCTACAATGAGCAGTTCTTC. Amino acids: CASSLTSSSYNEQFF. J is TRBJ2-1 and V is TRBV6-1; no reliable D call. The V gene lost 5 bases and the J gene lost 0 bases, with 11 bases spanning the gap. Germline V gene data show CDR1 as MNHNS and CDR2 as SASEGT. The CDR3 has 15 amino acids.

This clone occurred a few times. V gene TRBV12-3 or TRBV12-4 combines with J gene TRBJ2-7, with D unclear. The CDR3 has 17 amino acids. V lost 6 bases and J 0 bases, leaving 21 bases between the germline ends. CDR3 nucleotide sequence: TGTGCCAGCAGGTTGGGCCACTTAACGGGTGTCTCCTACGAGCAGTACTTC. Its translation is CASRLGHLTGVSYEQYF.

The V and J genes are TRBV6-2 or TRBV6-3 and TRBJ1-1; a possible D gene is TRBD1 (6 bases). The CDR3 is 15 amino acids. Germline lookup yields CDR1 MNHEY and CDR2 SVGEGT. V was cut by 5 bases and J by 7 bases, with 20 bases left in between. CDR3 region: CASSRPPDRDNEAFF. CDR3 coding DNA: TGTGCCAGCAGTCGACCCCCGGACAGAGATAATGAAGCTTTCTTT.

This clone is labeled medium-sized (0.01 to 0.1%). This chain uses TRBV5-1 with TRBJ1-4, with 7 nucleotides matching TRBD1. Germline values: CDR1 SGHRS, CDR2 YFSETQ. J lost 6 bases, V lost 4 bases, and 9 bases had no gene match. The CDR3 sequence is 15 residues long. The CDR3 is CASSGEGAAYEKLFF. The CDR3 coding sequence is TGCGCCAGCAGCGGGGAGGGGGCGGCGTATGAAAAACTGTTTTTT.

The chain links TRBV7-9 to TRBJ2-1; the D is unclear. Per the germline V gene, CDR1 is SEHNR and CDR2 is FQNEAQ (reference sequence). Trimming took 0 bases from V and 3 from J, leaving 3 bases between them. The length of the CDR3 is 13 residues. The CDR3: CASSLAVYNEQFF. CDR3 bases: TGTGCCAGCAGCTTAGCAGTCTACAATGAGCAGTTCTTC.

The CDR3 nucleotides read TGTGCCAGCAAGGACCGGCAGGAGACTGAAGCTTTCTTT. Translation: CASKDRQETEAFF. This chain uses TRBV2 with TRBJ1-1; no clear D. This CDR3 region has 13 residues. V shed 7 bases and J shed 5 bases, with 14 bases lying between them. Germline lookup yields CDR1 SNHLY and CDR2 FYNNEI.

In this sample, this clone turned up a few times. One end of the junction does not line up with germline, which may come from a read error. The J gene is TRBJ2-3, the V gene TRBV11-2; 9 bases line up with TRBD1. CDR3 length equals 15 residues. The germline gives CDR1 SGHAT, CDR2 FQNNGV. In nucleotides, the CDR3 is TGTGCCAGCGGAATGGGGACAGGGCGCACGGATACGCAGTATTTT. Translation gives CASGMGTGRTDTQYF.

V usage is TRBV6-1 and J usage is TRBJ2-1; 9 bases fit TRBD2. The CDR3 is made up of 13 amino acids. Germline CDR1 and CDR2: MNHNS and SASEGT. The junction had 5 bases not matched to a gene; V was cut back by 6 bases and J by 8 bases. CDR3 nucleotide sequence: TGTGCCAGCAGCTATAGCGGGAGTGATGAGCAGTTCTTC. Protein product: CASSYSGSDEQFF.

This clone is medium-sized in the sample. The chain carries TRBV20-1 and TRBJ2-3; D may correspond to TRBD1 or TRBD2 (5 bases each). Trimming took off 1 base at V and 8 bases at J, with 22 bases between the two ends. Per germline, CDR1 DFQATT and CDR2 SNEGSKA (reference sequence). This CDR3 has 16 residues. The chain's CDR3 is CSARVPRLTPRGTQYF. DNA for the CDR3: TGCAGTGCTAGAGTGCCGCGGTTAACTCCGAGGGGTACGCAGTATTTT.

The CDR3 sequence is CASTTTGIGNQPQHF. The CDR3 nucleotides are TGTGCCAGCACCACCACAGGGATAGGCAATCAGCCCCAGCATTTT. V usage is TRBV12-3 or TRBV12-4 and J usage is TRBJ1-5; maybe TRBD1 (6 bases). Deletions cut 7 bases from V and 2 bases from J, with 15 bases between. The CDR3 has 15 residues.

This chain connects TRBV6-1 to TRBJ1-3; TRBD1 matches at 7 bases. The V and J ends lost 2 bases and 2 bases, in that order; junction bases with no gene match: 6. CDR1 and CDR2 (germline): MNHNS, SASEGT. The CDR3 loop spans 16 amino acids. This CDR3 is CASSERDRVAGNTIYF. CDR3 in DNA: TGTGCCAGCAGTGAAAGGGACAGAGTAGCTGGAAACACCATATATTTT.

The chain links TRBV7-9 to TRBJ2-5; TRBD2 matches 10 bases. The CDR3 is made up of 17 amino acids. With V trimmed by 9 bases and J by 5 bases, 18 bases remained unmatched. Germline CDR1 SEHNR, CDR2 FQNEAQ (reference sequence). The CDR3 nucleotides are TGTGCCAGTAGAAATGGGGCTAGCGGGAGAGGTTGGGAGACCCAGTACTTC. It is translated as CASRNGASGRGWETQYF. Full variable domain (missing parts from reference TRBV7-9 and TRBJ2-5): DTGVSQNPRHKITKRGQNVTFRCDPISEHNRLYWYRQTLGQGPEFLTYFQNEAQLEKSRLLSDRFSAERPKGSFSTLEIQRTEQGDSAMYLCASRNGASGRGWETQYFGPGTRLLVL.

This clone is labeled medium-sized. The CDR3 sequence is CASSLDARGATNEKLFF. DNA for the CDR3: TGTGCCAGCAGCCTAGACGCGAGAGGGGCAACTAATGAAAAACTGTTTTTT. The chain employs TRBV7-8 and TRBJ1-4; D may be TRBD1 (5 bases). Germline values: CDR1 SGHVS, CDR2 FQNEAQ. The V end lost 5 bases, the J end lost 0 bases, and 16 bases lay between the germline ends. This CDR3 spans 17 amino acids.

By its share, this clone is medium-sized. The V call is TRBV20-1, the J call TRBJ1-2, with D tentatively TRBD1 (6 bases). Germline lookup yields CDR1 DFQATT and CDR2 SNEGSKA (reference sequence). The V and J ends lost 0 bases and 5 bases respectively, with 22 bases between them. The CDR3 totals 17 residues. The CDR3 DNA reads TGCAGTGCTAGAGATGCTGACGGGGGTGGGGGGGCATATGGCTACACCTTC. Translation: CSARDADGGGGAYGYTF.

By its share, this clone is large. The chain has TRBV28 and TRBJ2-5; D might be TRBD1 (5 bases). The CDR3 length is 12 residues. Trimming shortened V by 5 bases and J by 2 bases, and 6 bases separated the two germline ends. CDR1 and CDR2 from the germline V gene are MDHEN and SYDVKM. In DNA, the CDR3 is TGTGCCAGCAGTCAGGGTCAAGAGACCCAGTACTTC. Its translation is CASSQGQETQYF.

This clone was counted between two and nine times. The J gene is TRBJ2-3, the V gene TRBV6-6; TRBD2 aligns across 11 bases. Germline assignment: CDR1 MNHNY and CDR2 SVGAGI (reference sequence). The CDR3 has 17 amino acids. V shed 7 bases and J 4 bases; nucleotides not matched to a gene: 13. CDR3 nucleotide sequence: TGTGCCAGCAACAGGGCCCTAGCGGGAGGAATTGCAGATACGCAGTATTTT. Translation gives CASNRALAGGIADTQYF.

This clone is medium-sized in the sample. The chain combines TRBV30 with TRBJ2-1; maybe TRBD2 (6 bases). The CDR3 is 11 residues long. Trimming cost V 8 bases and J 8 bases, with 13 bases left between them. Germline assignment: CDR1 GTSNPN and CDR2 SVGIG (reference sequence). The DNA for the CDR3 is TGTGCCATACGGGAGTTTTATGAGCAGTTCTTC. Translating gives CAIREFYEQFF.

This clone is labeled as medium-sized. This chain uses TRBV28 with TRBJ1-5; D is unresolved. CDR3 size: 14 residues. The germline V gene has CDR1 MDHEN and CDR2 SYDVKM. Trimming shortened V by 3 bases and J by 1 base, and 7 bases separated the two germline ends. The CDR3 region has the DNA TGTGCCAGCAGTTTCCTGGACAGCAATCAGCCCCAGCATTTT. Protein product: CASSFLDSNQPQHF.

The CDR3 loop is CSATPGGGNNEQFF. CDR3 in DNA: TGCAGTGCTACCCCCGGCGGGGGAAACAATGAGCAGTTCTTC. The rearrangement joins TRBV20-1 to TRBJ2-1; TRBD2 agrees at 7 bases. The CDR3 is 14 amino acids. Germline V gives CDR1 DFQATT, CDR2 SNEGSKA (reference sequence). V trimming: 4 bases; J trimming: 5 bases; junction bases outside the gene matches: 8.

The chain links TRBV19 to TRBJ2-5; a weak D match, TRBD1 (6 bases). Trimming stripped 8 bases from V and 5 bases from J, with 9 bases between. The CDR3 has 11 amino acids. Germline V lookup: CDR1 LNHDA, CDR2 SQIVND (reference sequence). The DNA for the CDR3 is TGTGCCAGTGGGCAGGGGGAGACCCAGTACTTC. Amino acid sequence: CASGQGETQYF.

In this sample, this clone is large (0.1 to 1%). The J gene is TRBJ2-7, the V gene TRBV27; the D gene is possibly TRBD1 (5 bases). Germline V gene data show CDR1 as MNHEY and CDR2 as SMNVEV (reference sequence). Deletions cut 2 bases from V and 3 bases from J, with 11 bases between. There are 14 residues in the CDR3. The CDR3 DNA reads as TGTGCCAGCAGTTTACTAGACAGACTCTACGAGCAGTACTTC. It codes for CASSLLDRLYEQYF.

The chain joins TRBV5-1 to TRBJ1-6, with D perhaps matching TRBD1 (5 bases). The germline gives CDR1 SGHRS, CDR2 YFSETQ. Trimming pared 8 bases from V and 2 bases from J, leaving 14 bases between. This CDR3 has 15 residues. The CDR3 nucleotides are TGCGCCAGAAGCCCGGGACGGACCTATAATTCACCCCTCCACTTT. Its protein is CARSPGRTYNSPLHF.

By proportion, this clone is medium-sized. CDR3 amino acids: CASSSTPGYYGYTF. The CDR3 DNA follows: TGTGCCAGCAGCTCCACCCCAGGGTACTATGGCTACACCTTC. The chain employs TRBV7-9 and TRBJ1-2; D might be TRBD1 (5 bases). The CDR3 runs 14 residues. V gave up 4 bases and J gave up 3 bases, with 12 bases separating them. Germline assignment: CDR1 SEHNR and CDR2 FQNEAQ (reference sequence).

V and J are TRBV28 and TRBJ2-1; no clear D. The germline V gene encodes CDR1 MDHEN and CDR2 SYDVKM. This CDR3 is built from 13 residues. The V and J ends lost 3 bases and 10 bases respectively, with 13 bases between them. The CDR3 bases are TGTGCCAGCAGTTTTCTAGGGCAAAGGGAGCAGTTCTTC. It encodes CASSFLGQREQFF.

This clone was detected only a few times. Its ends do not fully match the called genes, so a read error is possible. V usage is TRBV10-3 and J usage is TRBJ1-5; D gene uncertain. The CDR3 extends over 15 amino acids. Per the germline V gene, CDR1 is ENHRY and CDR2 is SYGVKD. CDR3 bases: TGTGCCATCAGAGGTTCAGGCGGAGGCAATAAGCCCCAGCATTTT. Protein: CAIRGSGGGNKPQHF.